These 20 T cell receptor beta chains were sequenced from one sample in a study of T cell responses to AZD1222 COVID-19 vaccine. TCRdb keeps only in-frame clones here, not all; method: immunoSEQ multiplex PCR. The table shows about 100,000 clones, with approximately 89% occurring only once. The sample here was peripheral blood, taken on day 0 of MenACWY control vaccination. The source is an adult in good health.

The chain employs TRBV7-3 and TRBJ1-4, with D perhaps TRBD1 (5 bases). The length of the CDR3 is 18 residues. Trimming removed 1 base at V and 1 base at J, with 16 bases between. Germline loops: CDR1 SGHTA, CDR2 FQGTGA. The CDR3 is CASSLKLRGKQTNEKLFF. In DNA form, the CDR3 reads TGTGCCAGCAGCTTAAAGTTGCGGGGGAAACAAACTAATGAAAAACTGTTTTTT.

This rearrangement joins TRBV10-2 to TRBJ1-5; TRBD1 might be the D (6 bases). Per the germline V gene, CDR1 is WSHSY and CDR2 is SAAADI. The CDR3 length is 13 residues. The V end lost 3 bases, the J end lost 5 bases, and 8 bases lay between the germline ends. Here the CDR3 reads CASSDRGDQPQHF. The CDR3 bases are TGCGCCAGCAGTGACAGGGGCGATCAGCCCCAGCATTTT.

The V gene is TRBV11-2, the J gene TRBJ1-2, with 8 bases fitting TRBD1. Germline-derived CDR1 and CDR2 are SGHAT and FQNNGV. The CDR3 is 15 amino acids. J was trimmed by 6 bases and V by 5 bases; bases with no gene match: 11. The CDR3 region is CASSPDRQGRNGYTF. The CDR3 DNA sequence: TGTGCCAGCAGCCCGGACCGACAGGGGAGGAATGGCTACACCTTC.

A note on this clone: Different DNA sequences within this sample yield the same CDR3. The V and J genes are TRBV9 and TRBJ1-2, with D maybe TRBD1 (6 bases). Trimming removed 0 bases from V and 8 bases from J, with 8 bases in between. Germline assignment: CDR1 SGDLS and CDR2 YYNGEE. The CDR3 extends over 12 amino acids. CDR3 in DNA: TGTGCCAGCAGCGTAGTCAGGGGCGGCTACACCTTC. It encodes CASSVVRGGYTF.

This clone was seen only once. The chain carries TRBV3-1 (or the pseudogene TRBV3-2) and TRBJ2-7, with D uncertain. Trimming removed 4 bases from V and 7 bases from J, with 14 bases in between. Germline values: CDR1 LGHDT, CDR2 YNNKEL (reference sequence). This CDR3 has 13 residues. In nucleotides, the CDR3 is TGTGCCAGCAGCCTTGCCCAGGACGGGGAGCAGTACTTC. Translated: CASSLAQDGEQYF.

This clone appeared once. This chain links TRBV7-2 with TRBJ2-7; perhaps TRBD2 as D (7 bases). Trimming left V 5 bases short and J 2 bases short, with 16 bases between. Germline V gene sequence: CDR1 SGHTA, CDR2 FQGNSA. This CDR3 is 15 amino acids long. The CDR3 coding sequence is TGTGCCAGCAGCGCCTATGGGGGGGCGGCCTACGAGCAGTACTTC. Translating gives CASSAYGGAAYEQYF.

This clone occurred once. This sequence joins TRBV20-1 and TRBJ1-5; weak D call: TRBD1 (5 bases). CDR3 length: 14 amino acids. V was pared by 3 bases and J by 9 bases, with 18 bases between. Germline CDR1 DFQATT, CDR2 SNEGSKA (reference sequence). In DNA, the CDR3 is TGCAGTGCTAGTTCCCTGCCAGGGATAACGCCCCAGCATTTT. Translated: CSASSLPGITPQHF.

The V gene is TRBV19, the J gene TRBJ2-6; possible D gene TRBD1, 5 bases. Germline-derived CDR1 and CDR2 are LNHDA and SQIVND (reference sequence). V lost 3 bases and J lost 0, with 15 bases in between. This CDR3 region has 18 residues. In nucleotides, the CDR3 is TGTGCCAGTAGTATTTTCACAGGACCAATCTCTGGGGCCAACGTCCTGACTTTC. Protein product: CASSIFTGPISGANVLTF.

The CDR3 here is CASSEIWGQNQPQHF. The CDR3 DNA reads TGTGCCAGCAGTGAAATTTGGGGTCAGAATCAGCCCCAGCATTTT. The chain carries TRBV6-1 and TRBJ1-5; D unresolved. Trimming left V 2 bases short and J 4 bases short, with 12 bases between. Germline V CDR1 and CDR2: MNHNS, SASEGT. The CDR3 length is 15 residues.

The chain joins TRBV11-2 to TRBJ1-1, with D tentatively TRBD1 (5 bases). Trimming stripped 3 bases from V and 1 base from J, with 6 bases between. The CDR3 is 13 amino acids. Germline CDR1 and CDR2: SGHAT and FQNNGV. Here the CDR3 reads CASSFGQNTEAFF. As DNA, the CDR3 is TGTGCCAGCAGCTTCGGACAGAACACTGAAGCTTTCTTT. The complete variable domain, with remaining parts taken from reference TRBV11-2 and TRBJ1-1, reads EAGVAQSPRYKIIEKRQSVAFWCNPISGHATLYWYQQILGQGPKLLIQFQNNGVVDDSQLPKDRFSAERLKGVDSTLKIQPAKLEDSAVYLCASSFGQNTEAFFGQGTRLTVV.

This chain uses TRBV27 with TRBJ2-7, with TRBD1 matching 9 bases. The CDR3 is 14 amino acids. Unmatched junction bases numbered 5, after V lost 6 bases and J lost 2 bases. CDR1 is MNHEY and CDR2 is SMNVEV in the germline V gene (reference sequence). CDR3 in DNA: TGTGCCAGCAGGGTACAGGGGGCTGCCTACGAGCAGTACTTC. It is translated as CASRVQGAAYEQYF.

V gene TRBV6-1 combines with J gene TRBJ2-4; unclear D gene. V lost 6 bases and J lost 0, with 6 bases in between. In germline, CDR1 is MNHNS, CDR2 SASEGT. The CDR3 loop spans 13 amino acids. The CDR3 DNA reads TGTGCCAGCAGGCCCGGAGCCAAAAACATTCAGTACTTC. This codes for CASRPGAKNIQYF.

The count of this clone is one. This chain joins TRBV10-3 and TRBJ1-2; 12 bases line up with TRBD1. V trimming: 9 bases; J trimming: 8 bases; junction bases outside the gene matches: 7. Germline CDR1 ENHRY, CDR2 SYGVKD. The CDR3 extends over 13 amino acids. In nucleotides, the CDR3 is TGTGCCATTTTTACCGGGACAGGGGGCGGCTACACCTTC. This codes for CAIFTGTGGGYTF.

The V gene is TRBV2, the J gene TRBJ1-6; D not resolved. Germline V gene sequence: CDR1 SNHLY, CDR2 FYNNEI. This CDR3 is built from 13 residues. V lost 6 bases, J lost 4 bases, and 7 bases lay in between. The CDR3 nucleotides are TGTGCCAGCAGGGACCTATATAATTCACCCCTCCACTTT. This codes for CASRDLYNSPLHF.

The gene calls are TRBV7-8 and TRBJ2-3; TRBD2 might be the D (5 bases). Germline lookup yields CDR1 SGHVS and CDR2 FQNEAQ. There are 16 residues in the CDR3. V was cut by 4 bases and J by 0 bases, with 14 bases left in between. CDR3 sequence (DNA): TGTGCCAGCAGCTCTTCCAGGAGGCATAGCACAGATACGCAGTATTTT. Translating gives CASSSSRRHSTDTQYF.

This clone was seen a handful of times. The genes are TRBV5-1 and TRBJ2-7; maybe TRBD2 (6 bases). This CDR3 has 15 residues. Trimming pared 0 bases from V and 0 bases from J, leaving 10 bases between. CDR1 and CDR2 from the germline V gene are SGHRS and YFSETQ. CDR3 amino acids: CASSLGRGLSYEQYF. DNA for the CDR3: TGCGCCAGCAGCTTGGGGCGGGGCCTCTCCTACGAGCAGTACTTC.

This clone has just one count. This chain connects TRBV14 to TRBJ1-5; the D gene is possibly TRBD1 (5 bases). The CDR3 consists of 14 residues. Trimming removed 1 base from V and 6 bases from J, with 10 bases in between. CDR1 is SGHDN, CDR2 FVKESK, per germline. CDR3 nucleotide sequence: TGTGCCAGCAGCCAAGCAGGGTACGGTCAGCCCCAGCATTTT. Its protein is CASSQAGYGQPQHF.

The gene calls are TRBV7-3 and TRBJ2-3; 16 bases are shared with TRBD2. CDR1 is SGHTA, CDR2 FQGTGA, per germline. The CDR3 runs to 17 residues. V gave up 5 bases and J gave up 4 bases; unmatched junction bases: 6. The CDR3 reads CASSPGLAGGPSDTQYF. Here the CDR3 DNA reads TGTGCCAGCAGCCCGGGACTAGCGGGGGGGCCTTCAGATACGCAGTATTTT.

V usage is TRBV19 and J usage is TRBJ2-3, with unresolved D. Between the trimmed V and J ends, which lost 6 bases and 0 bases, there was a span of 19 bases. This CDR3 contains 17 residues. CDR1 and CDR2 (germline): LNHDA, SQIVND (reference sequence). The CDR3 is CASSPWQTVTSTDTQYF. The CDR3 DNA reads TGTGCCAGTAGCCCCTGGCAGACGGTCACTAGCACAGATACGCAGTATTTT.

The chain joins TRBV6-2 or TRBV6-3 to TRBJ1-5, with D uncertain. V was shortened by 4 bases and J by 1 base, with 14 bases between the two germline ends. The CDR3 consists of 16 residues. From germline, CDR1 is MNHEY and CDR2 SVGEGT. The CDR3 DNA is TGTGCCAGCAGTTCACAGACGTCGGGGAGCAATCAGCCCCAGCATTTT. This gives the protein CASSSQTSGSNQPQHF.